Listed below are T cell receptor beta chains from one sample, sequenced in a study of graft-versus-host responses after intestinal transplantation. Generated by immunoSEQ multiplex PCR, the TCRdb table keeps only in-frame clones and is missing some. The sample has 9,500 to 14,000 clones, 60% to 85% seen once. Sequenced here: PBMCs, sampled roughly 74 weeks after intestinal transplant. The origin of the receptors is a human patient who received an intestinal transplant, so some T cells may come from the graft donor. Each CDR3 is given without its conserved first and last residue. The size field is filled for only some rows; it gives once, few, many or a size class.

clone_size: once; j_call: TRBJ1-3; v_call: TRBV7-9; cdr3_aa: ASSLDQTGWHTIY
clone_size: NA; j_call: TRBJ2-1; v_call: TRBV14; cdr3_aa: ASSQYRGGEQF
clone_size: NA; j_call: TRBJ1-1; v_call: TRBV19; cdr3_aa: ASSKGNTEAF
clone_size: NA; j_call: TRBJ1-2; v_call: TRBV28; cdr3_aa: ARRGAGRGTLNYGYT
clone_size: NA; j_call: TRBJ2-3; v_call: TRBV5-1; cdr3_aa: ASRMTSDLTDTQY
clone_size: NA; j_call: TRBJ1-1; v_call: TRBV6-1; cdr3_aa: ALRLGTEAF
clone_size: NA; j_call: TRBJ1-1; v_call: TRBV30; cdr3_aa: AWSVRRNTEAF
clone_size: NA; j_call: TRBJ2-1; v_call: TRBV6-5; cdr3_aa: ASRDFPTKRDEQF
clone_size: NA; j_call: TRBJ2-1; v_call: TRBV10-2; cdr3_aa: ASSASGGYNEQF
clone_size: NA; j_call: TRBJ1-2; v_call: TRBV5-6; cdr3_aa: ASSFPGQGIYGYT
clone_size: NA; j_call: TRBJ2-7; v_call: TRBV7-7; cdr3_aa: ASSQDRGDEQY
clone_size: NA; j_call: TRBJ1-1; v_call: TRBV6-1; cdr3_aa: ASSEVWARDTEAF
clone_size: NA; j_call: TRBJ1-1; v_call: TRBV7-9; cdr3_aa: ASSLVATEAF
clone_size: once; j_call: TRBJ2-3; v_call: TRBV27; cdr3_aa: ASSLWTGNTDTQY
clone_size: NA; j_call: TRBJ1-2; v_call: TRBV18; cdr3_aa: ASSPNSRDSYGYT
clone_size: NA; j_call: TRBJ2-2; v_call: TRBV7-2; cdr3_aa: ASSLAGGRAGELF
clone_size: NA; j_call: TRBJ1-5; v_call: TRBV29-1; cdr3_aa: SVAGSNFQPQH
clone_size: NA; j_call: TRBJ2-7; v_call: TRBV18; cdr3_aa: ASSPPGLAGGLDEQY
clone_size: NA; j_call: TRBJ1-1; v_call: TRBV6-1; cdr3_aa: ASRPTRVISSEAF
clone_size: NA; j_call: TRBJ2-2; v_call: TRBV9; cdr3_aa: ASSVAPGTGELF
clone_size: once; j_call: TRBJ2-7; v_call: TRBV9; cdr3_aa: ASSALPGGTSEQY
clone_size: NA; j_call: TRBJ1-1; v_call: TRBV5-1; cdr3_aa: ASSLQGLGTEAF
clone_size: NA; j_call: TRBJ2-2; v_call: TRBV5-4; cdr3_aa: ASSGWTGELF
clone_size: NA; j_call: TRBJ2-7; v_call: TRBV13; cdr3_aa: ASSSADSYEQY
clone_size: NA; j_call: TRBJ1-2; v_call: TRBV20-1; cdr3_aa: SAREEGYT
clone_size: NA; j_call: TRBJ2-2; v_call: TRBV6-5; cdr3_aa: ASSYYSTGELF
clone_size: few; j_call: TRBJ1-6; v_call: TRBV6-4; cdr3_aa: ASSDGQGASPLH